The 31 T cell receptor beta chains in this list originate from one sample, sequenced in a study of identical twins. A single record per CDR3 protein comes from TCRdb applying MiXCR to the 5' RACE reads. The sample records about 530,000 distinct CDR3 sequences, 13% to 15% being singletons. The data also belong to a second study, concerning yellow fever vaccine responses in identical twins.

Sequenced sample: CD4+ T cells sorted from blood. The source of these receptors is a woman younger than 30 in good health.

The chain carries TRBV15 and TRBJ2-7; tentative D call: TRBD2 (5 bases). This CDR3 contains 14 residues. Germline V gene sequence: CDR1 LNHNV, CDR2 YYDKDF (reference sequence). V lost 4 bases and J 2 bases, leaving 12 bases between the germline ends. The chain's CDR3 is CATSNRLSAYEQYF. The CDR3 nucleotides read TGTGCCACCAGCAACCGGCTTAGCGCCTACGAGCAGTACTTC.

At least ten counts were recorded for this clonotype. V and J are TRBV2 and TRBJ2-2; D is unresolved. The CDR3 has 14 residues. In germline, CDR1 is SNHLY, CDR2 FYNNEI. With 4 bases removed from V and 3 bases from J, the gap between germline ends came to 9 bases. The CDR3 spells CASSGTSYTGELFF. The CDR3 DNA follows: TGTGCCAGCAGTGGAACTTCCTACACCGGGGAGCTGTTTTTT. Full variable domain (remainder filled in from reference TRBV2 and TRBJ2-2): EPEVTQTPSHQVTQMGQEVILRCVPISNHLYFYWYRQILGQKVEFLVSFYNNEISEKSEIFDDQFSVERPDGSNFTLKIRSTKLEDSAMYFCASSGTSYTGELFFGEGSRLTVL.

This clonotype has only a few counts. This chain links TRBV19 with TRBJ2-1, with TRBD1 matching 10 bases. The CDR3 sequence is 15 residues long. The V gene's germline CDR1 is LNHDA and CDR2 SQIVND (reference sequence). J was trimmed by 6 bases and V by 7 bases; bases with no gene match: 9. In nucleotides, the CDR3 is TGTGCCAGTAATGCCGGGACAGGGGTATTCAATGAGCAGTTCTTC. It codes for CASNAGTGVFNEQFF.

This clonotype was seen a handful of times. The V call is TRBV4-1, the J call TRBJ2-5, with D tentatively TRBD1 (6 bases). Germline loops: CDR1 MGHRA, CDR2 YSYEKL. V was cut by 4 bases and J by 4 bases, with 16 bases left in between. The CDR3 totals 15 residues. As DNA, the CDR3 is TGCGCCAGCAGCCTAAGGACAGCCGGTCCAGAGACCCAGTACTTC. This gives the protein CASSLRTAGPETQYF.

V gene TRBV20-1 combines with J gene TRBJ2-2; TRBD2 agrees at 9 bases. Trimming at V came to 6 bases and at J to 1 base, leaving 6 bases not matched to a gene. The CDR3 contains 15 residues. Germline values: CDR1 DFQATT, CDR2 SNEGSKA (reference sequence). CDR3 sequence reads: CSAISGSKNTGELFF. Written as DNA, the CDR3 is TGCAGTGCCATTAGCGGGAGTAAGAACACCGGGGAGCTGTTTTTT.

The chain links TRBV6-2 or TRBV6-3 to TRBJ2-1, with D hard to call. The V end lost 6 bases, the J end lost 4 bases, and 13 bases lay between the germline ends. The CDR3 length is 14 residues. Germline V gene lookup returns CDR1 MNHEY and CDR2 SVGEGT. The CDR3 region is CASSWGEMYNEQFF. For the CDR3, the DNA is TGTGCCAGCAGCTGGGGTGAAATGTACAATGAGCAGTTCTTC.

This clonotype was seen at least ten times. This rearrangement joins TRBV3-1 to TRBJ2-1; the match to TRBD1 covers 7 bases. J lost 9 bases, V lost 4 bases, and 12 bases had no gene match. Germline CDR1 reads LGHDT; CDR2 reads YNNKEL (reference sequence). CDR3 length equals 15 residues. The CDR3 region is CASSRPGSPGGEQFF. The CDR3 DNA follows: TGTGCCAGCAGCCGACCGGGATCCCCAGGGGGTGAGCAGTTCTTC.

The chain recombines TRBV18 with TRBJ2-7; weak D call: TRBD1 (6 bases). V lost 2 bases, J lost 3 bases, and 8 bases lay in between. CDR1 KGHSH and CDR2 LQKENI come from the germline V gene. The CDR3 is 13 amino acids. CDR3 sequence reads: CASSPVRGYEQYF. CDR3 bases: TGTGCCAGCTCACCAGTCAGGGGCTACGAGCAGTACTTC.

In this sample, this clonotype turned up a few times. The genes are TRBV5-1 and TRBJ2-3; 12 nucleotides match TRBD2. CDR1 and CDR2 (germline): SGHRS, YFSETQ. J lost 0 bases, V lost 4 bases, and 3 bases had no gene match. The CDR3 contains 16 residues. CDR3 sequence reads: CASSTGLAGSTDTQYF. Here the CDR3 DNA reads TGCGCCAGCAGCACCGGACTAGCGGGGAGCACAGATACGCAGTATTTT.

Turning to this clonotype: Relative to the germline gene, one junction end is altered; a read error may explain this. This chain links TRBV6-2 or TRBV6-3 with TRBJ2-1; 8 nucleotides agree with TRBD2. The germline V gene encodes CDR1 MNHEY and CDR2 SVGEGT. The length of the CDR3 is 15 residues. The CDR3 nucleotides are TGTGCCAGCAGTAGGACTAGCCGCTCCAACAATGAGCAGTTCTTC. Translated, it gives CASSRTSRSNNEQFF.

This clonotype occurred a few times. CDR3 nucleotides: TGTGCCAGCAGCCAATCAGGGATCGCCTACGAGCAGTACTTC. Translating gives CASSQSGIAYEQYF. V usage is TRBV14 and J usage is TRBJ2-7; D is perhaps TRBD1 (5 bases). The CDR3 spans 14 residues. Trimming removed 2 bases at V and 2 bases at J, with 10 bases between. Germline values: CDR1 SGHDN, CDR2 FVKESK. The full variable domain, its missing parts supplied by reference TRBV14 and TRBJ2-7, is EAGVTQFPSHSVIEKGQTVTLRCDPISGHDNLYWYRRVMGKEIKFLLHFVKESKQDESGMPNNRFLAERTGGTYSTLKVQPAELEDSGVYFCASSQSGIAYEQYFGPGTRLTVT.

The chain is built from TRBV4-1 and TRBJ2-5, with 14 positions matching TRBD2. Germline CDR1 reads MGHRA; CDR2 reads YSYEKL. The length of the CDR3 is 17 residues. The trim removed 8 bases at V and 1 base at J, leaving 9 bases unmatched. This chain's CDR3 is CASSRLAGGRRQETQYF. CDR3 DNA sequence: TGCGCCAGCTCGCGACTAGCGGGAGGGAGACGCCAAGAGACCCAGTACTTC.

This clonotype was seen only a few times. The rearrangement links TRBV7-2 to TRBJ2-1, with D perhaps being TRBD1 or TRBD2 (5 bases each). Germline V gives CDR1 SGHTA, CDR2 FQGNSA. The CDR3 contains 16 residues. V was clipped by 1 base and J by 0 bases, with 10 bases between them. The DNA for the CDR3 is TGTGCCAGCAGCTTAGTACACGGGGCCTCCTACAATGAGCAGTTCTTC. It is translated as CASSLVHGASYNEQFF.

The chain recombines TRBV20-1 with TRBJ2-7; possible D gene TRBD1, 5 bases. This CDR3 comprises 14 residues. V lost 2 bases and J 2 bases, leaving 13 bases between the germline ends. Per germline, CDR1 DFQATT and CDR2 SNEGSKA (reference sequence). CDR3 in DNA: TGCAGTGCTAGAAGGGGCGCAGGGCCCTACGAGCAGTACGTC. Protein sequence: CSARRGAGPYEQYV.

V usage is TRBV11-3 and J usage is TRBJ2-5; perhaps TRBD2 as D (6 bases). Germline V gene lookup returns CDR1 SGHNT and CDR2 YENEEA. The CDR3 sequence is 15 residues long. The V end was cut by 5 bases, the J end by 0 bases, with 13 bases between. The CDR3 nucleotides are TGTGCCAGCAGCCGGGGGACGGACTACCAAGAGACCCAGTACTTC. It translates to CASSRGTDYQETQYF.

This rearrangement joins TRBV12-3 or TRBV12-4 to TRBJ2-3; weak D call: TRBD2 (6 bases). The length of the CDR3 is 15 residues. V gave up 6 bases and J gave up 0 bases, with 13 bases separating them. The CDR3 reads CASRPLAVSTDTQYF. CDR3 sequence (DNA): TGTGCCAGCAGGCCACTAGCAGTAAGCACAGATACGCAGTATTTT.

V usage is TRBV5-1 and J usage is TRBJ2-3; D perhaps matches TRBD1 (6 bases). This CDR3 region has 18 residues. CDR1 and CDR2 (germline): SGHRS, YFSETQ. V shed 4 bases and J shed 2 bases, with 23 bases lying between them. Here the CDR3 reads CASSRWPIQGMVTDTQYF. The CDR3 region has the DNA TGCGCCAGCAGCAGATGGCCCATCCAGGGGATGGTCACAGATACGCAGTATTTT. Looking up the rest from reference TRBV5-1 and TRBJ2-3 gives the full variable domain: KAGVTQTPRYLIKTRGQQVTLSCSPISGHRSVSWYQQTPGQGLQFLFEYFSETQRNKGNFPGRFSGRQFSNSRSEMNVSTLELGDSALYLCASSRWPIQGMVTDTQYFGPGTRLTVL.

The table lists this clonotype with a few counts. The chain combines TRBV6-1 with TRBJ1-1; 9 bases fit TRBD1. V lost 5 bases and J lost 1; bases outside the gene matches: 5. The CDR3 loop spans 15 amino acids. Germline V lookup: CDR1 MNHNS, CDR2 SASEGT. CDR3 loop: CASSMDRGGNTEAFF. The DNA for the CDR3 is TGTGCCAGCAGTATGGACAGGGGCGGGAACACTGAAGCTTTCTTT.

This clonotype has more than one count but fewer than ten. This rearrangement joins TRBV29-1 to TRBJ2-1, with TRBD2 matching 7 bases. This CDR3 is built from 13 residues. The germline CDR1 and CDR2 sequences are SQVTM and ANQGSEA. V shed 1 base and J 7 bases; nucleotides not matched to a gene: 4. The CDR3 loop reads CSVEAGGSNEQFF. CDR3 nucleotide sequence: TGCAGCGTTGAAGCGGGAGGTAGTAATGAGCAGTTCTTC.

In this sample, this clonotype turned up many times. The chain recombines TRBV12-3 or TRBV12-4 with TRBJ2-1; 7 bases match TRBD2. V lost 6 bases to trimming and J lost 3 bases; unmatched junction nucleotides: 14. The length of the CDR3 is 17 residues. CDR3 protein: CASRPDSGGTIYNEQFF. For the CDR3, the DNA is TGTGCCAGCAGACCCGACAGTGGAGGGACTATCTACAATGAGCAGTTCTTC.

The rearrangement uses TRBV3-1 and TRBJ1-1; a weak D match, TRBD1 (5 bases). CDR3 size: 15 residues. Trimming took off 11 bases at V and 5 bases at J, with 24 bases between the two ends. Germline values: CDR1 LGHDT, CDR2 YNNKEL (reference sequence). The CDR3 protein is CASSQLQGEGTEAFF. The CDR3 DNA follows: TGTGCCTCCTCCCAATTGCAGGGAGAGGGGACTGAAGCTTTCTTT.

In its sample, this clonotype was seen many times. The V and J genes are TRBV5-1 and TRBJ1-1, with D unresolved. The CDR3 contains 13 residues. Trimming stripped 3 bases from V and 2 bases from J, with 8 bases between. The V gene's germline CDR1 is SGHRS and CDR2 YFSETQ. CDR3 in amino acids: CASSSELNTEAFF. Written as DNA, the CDR3 is TGCGCCAGCAGCTCGGAACTTAACACTGAAGCTTTCTTT. Complete variable domain (other parts from reference TRBV5-1 and TRBJ1-1): KAGVTQTPRYLIKTRGQQVTLSCSPISGHRSVSWYQQTPGQGLQFLFEYFSETQRNKGNFPGRFSGRQFSNSRSEMNVSTLELGDSALYLCASSSELNTEAFFGQGTRLTVV.

The genes are TRBV20-1 and TRBJ1-1, with TRBD1 matching over 8 bases. The CDR3 contains 14 residues. In germline, CDR1 is DFQATT, CDR2 SNEGSKA (reference sequence). The V and J ends lost 3 bases and 4 bases, in that order; junction bases with no gene match: 7. The CDR3 DNA reads as TGCAGTGCTAGTTTCTTACAGGGGGTCACTGAAGCTTTCTTT. Its protein product is CSASFLQGVTEAFF.

This clonotype has more than one count but fewer than ten. This chain connects TRBV10-3 to TRBJ2-7; D may be TRBD2 (6 bases). V was pared by 7 bases and J by 5 bases, with 18 bases between. This CDR3 has 14 residues. Germline V CDR1 and CDR2: ENHRY, SYGVKD. The CDR3 reads CAIKSDGSSDEQYF. The CDR3 coding sequence is TGTGCCATCAAGTCGGACGGGAGTAGCGACGAGCAGTACTTC.

The chain is built from TRBV5-1 and TRBJ2-7, with TRBD1 identical over 11 bases. J lost 2 bases, V lost 3 bases, and 7 bases had no gene match. This CDR3 is 16 amino acids long. The germline gives CDR1 SGHRS, CDR2 YFSETQ. The CDR3 protein is CASSSPGQGATYEQYV. Here the CDR3 DNA reads TGCGCCAGCAGCTCCCCTGGACAGGGGGCAACCTACGAGCAGTACGTC.

Written as DNA, the CDR3 is TGCGCCAGCAGCCTATACAGGGATGAAGGAACTGAAGCTTTCTTT. It translates to CASSLYRDEGTEAFF. V usage is TRBV5-1 and J usage is TRBJ1-1; weak D call: TRBD1 (6 bases). V gave up 4 bases and J gave up 5 bases, with 18 bases separating them. Germline lookup yields CDR1 SGHRS and CDR2 YFSETQ. This CDR3 has 15 amino acids.

This clonotype came up many times. The rearrangement links TRBV20-1 to TRBJ2-5; D call uncertain. The CDR3 consists of 16 residues. Trimming removed 0 bases at V and 2 bases at J, with 16 bases between. Germline V gene lookup returns CDR1 DFQATT and CDR2 SNEGSKA (reference sequence). CDR3 sequence (DNA): TGCAGTGCTAGAGATCCCGGCAGGCCCTTGCAAGAGACCCAGTACTTC. Protein product: CSARDPGRPLQETQYF.

This clonotype was picked up many times. V gene TRBV7-9 combines with J gene TRBJ1-2; 7 nucleotides align to TRBD1. The CDR3 totals 13 residues. V gave up 5 bases and J gave up 8 bases; unmatched junction bases: 8. The germline CDR1 and CDR2 sequences are SEHNR and FQNEAQ (reference sequence). CDR3 sequence: CASSRTAGGGYTF. The CDR3 bases are TGTGCCAGCAGCCGTACCGCAGGGGGAGGCTACACCTTC.

A few counts support this clonotype. The chain combines TRBV6-5 with TRBJ1-1; no definite D call. The length of the CDR3 is 13 residues. CDR1 is MNHEY, CDR2 SVGAGI, per germline. Trimming cost V 4 bases and J 4 bases, with 10 bases left between them. DNA for the CDR3: TGTGCCAGCAGTTCTGGCGGGCTCACTGAAGCTTTCTTT. Encoded protein: CASSSGGLTEAFF.

The chain carries TRBV7-8 and TRBJ2-3, with D maybe TRBD2 (6 bases). V dropped 0 bases and J dropped 7 bases, with 20 bases sitting between them. Germline V gene lookup returns CDR1 SGHVS and CDR2 FQNEAQ. CDR3 length: 17 residues. Here the CDR3 reads CASSLALSRGTKNTQYF. CDR3 DNA sequence: TGTGCCAGCAGCTTAGCCCTGTCGCGGGGAACAAAAAATACGCAGTATTTT.

The sample holds a few counts of this clonotype. The chain has TRBV11-3 and TRBJ2-2; the D gene is possibly TRBD2 (5 bases). Looked up from germline, CDR1 is SGHNT and CDR2 is YENEEA. V lost 5 bases and J 1 base, leaving 17 bases between the germline ends. The CDR3 has 17 amino acids. CDR3 amino acids: CASSPPAAGKNTGELFF. The CDR3 nucleotides read TGTGCCAGCAGCCCCCCGGCGGCCGGGAAGAACACCGGGGAGCTGTTTTTT.